The 18 T cell receptor beta chains below all came from one sample that was sequenced in a study of OX40 agonist ivuxolimab in advanced cancers. Libraries were prepared by immunoSEQ multiplex PCR; TCRdb keeps only in-frame clonotypes and omits some of them. The table shows some 59,000 clones, with 91% occurring only once. The material sequenced was CD4+ or CD8+ T cells sorted from blood, taken in a trial of the OX40 agonist ivuxolimab. Every receptor here comes from an adult with an advanced solid tumor such as melanoma, head and neck, liver or kidney cancer.

The chain employs TRBV4-2 and TRBJ2-3; TRBD2 aligns across 7 bases. V gave up 6 bases and J gave up 5 bases; unmatched junction bases: 8. Germline CDR1 is LGHNA and CDR2 is YNFKEQ. The CDR3 sequence is 14 residues long. The CDR3 loop reads CASRWGREGDTQYF. The CDR3 DNA sequence: TGTGCCAGCAGATGGGGTAGGGAGGGAGATACGCAGTATTTT.

The chain joins TRBV9 to TRBJ2-1; 8 nucleotides agree with TRBD2. The germline gives CDR1 SGDLS, CDR2 YYNGEE. This CDR3 is built from 16 residues. The V segment lost 0 bases and the J segment 6 bases; nucleotides outside the gene matches: 8. The DNA for the CDR3 is TGTGCCAGCAGCGTAGACTCGGGAGGGCCGGGCAATGAGCAGTTCTTC. Its protein is CASSVDSGGPGNEQFF.

The CDR3: CASSMETSGAGRTQYF. The CDR3 region has the DNA TGTGCCAGTAGTATGGAGACTAGCGGGGCGGGGAGGACCCAGTACTTC. The chain is built from TRBV19 and TRBJ2-5; 11 bases line up with TRBD2. The CDR3 spans 16 residues. Germline V gene data show CDR1 as LNHDA and CDR2 as SQIVND (reference sequence). V dropped 3 bases and J dropped 7; count of bases not matched to a gene: 10.

This chain links TRBV27 with TRBJ1-1; D unresolved. The V gene lost 4 bases and the J gene lost 3 bases, with 9 bases spanning the gap. The germline CDR1 and CDR2 sequences are MNHEY and SMNVEV (reference sequence). This CDR3 has 13 residues. CDR3 sequence (DNA): TGTGCCAGCAGTTGGGCAAGGGACACTGAAGCTTTCTTT. As protein: CASSWARDTEAFF.

The chain joins TRBV29-1 to TRBJ2-1, with D tentatively TRBD1 or TRBD2 (5 bases each). The CDR3 loop spans 16 amino acids. Trimming pared 5 bases from V and 3 bases from J, leaving 20 bases between. Germline V CDR1 and CDR2: SQVTM, ANQGSEA. Here the CDR3 DNA reads TGCAGCGTTACCCTGGTGGGACGGGTCAACTACAATGAGCAGTTCTTC. Protein product: CSVTLVGRVNYNEQFF.

The V call is TRBV27, the J call TRBJ2-1; no definite D call. CDR3 length equals 12 residues. In germline, CDR1 is MNHEY, CDR2 SMNVEV (reference sequence). The germline V and J ends were trimmed by 8 bases and 8 bases, with 13 bases remaining between them. CDR3 region: CASSLIGDEQFF. CDR3 DNA sequence: TGTGCCAGCTCCTTGATAGGCGATGAGCAGTTCTTC.

A word on this clone: This specimen includes other DNA sequences encoding the same CDR3. This sequence joins TRBV9 and TRBJ2-2; TRBD1 is a possible D gene (5 bases). With 0 bases removed from V and 5 bases from J, the gap between germline ends came to 5 bases. Per the germline V gene, CDR1 is SGDLS and CDR2 is YYNGEE. The CDR3 is made up of 13 amino acids. The CDR3 reads CASSVEGTGELFF. CDR3 coding DNA: TGTGCCAGCAGCGTAGAGGGGACCGGGGAGCTGTTTTTT.

The chain uses TRBV30 and TRBJ1-2; D not certain. The ends were cut back, 0 bases at V and 7 bases at J, with 6 bases in the middle. Germline V gene data show CDR1 as GTSNPN and CDR2 as SVGIG (reference sequence). The CDR3 extends over 11 amino acids. The DNA for the CDR3 is TGTGCCTGGAGTGTGGTGTTTGGCTACACCTTC. Translated, it gives CAWSVVFGYTF.

The chain combines TRBV6-6 with TRBJ2-5; D is unclear. CDR3 length: 15 amino acids. Trimming removed 5 bases at V and 2 bases at J, with 15 bases between. Germline assignment: CDR1 MNHNY and CDR2 SVGAGI (reference sequence). This CDR3 reads CASSALIGFQETQYF. The CDR3 region has the DNA TGTGCCAGCAGTGCCTTAATTGGGTTTCAAGAGACCCAGTACTTC.

CDR3 sequence: CASSRDPGGDYGYTF. Here the CDR3 DNA reads TGTGCCAGCAGTCGGGATCCGGGAGGGGACTATGGCTACACCTTC. The V call is TRBV6-5, the J call TRBJ1-2; a possible D gene is TRBD1 (5 bases). CDR3 length equals 15 residues. Trimming removed 5 bases at V and 3 bases at J, with 16 bases between. The V gene's germline CDR1 is MNHEY and CDR2 SVGAGI.

In this sample, this clone turned up once. The CDR3 sequence: CASSIGALPTDTQYF. The CDR3 DNA is TGTGCCAGTAGTATTGGAGCGTTACCCACAGATACGCAGTATTTT. The chain has TRBV19 and TRBJ2-3, with unresolved D. The ends were cut back, 3 bases at V and 2 bases at J, with 12 bases in the middle. The CDR3 length is 15 residues. Germline loops: CDR1 LNHDA, CDR2 SQIVND (reference sequence).

The rearrangement uses TRBV2 and TRBJ2-7, with 10 bases identical to TRBD1. This CDR3 is 14 amino acids long. The V and J ends lost 4 bases and 4 bases, in that order; junction bases with no gene match: 4. Germline assignment: CDR1 SNHLY and CDR2 FYNNEI. The chain's CDR3 is CASSGQGAGYEQYF. The CDR3 DNA follows: TGTGCCAGCAGTGGACAGGGGGCTGGTTACGAGCAGTACTTC.

The chain has TRBV7-9 and TRBJ1-2, with 11 bases fitting TRBD1. CDR1 SEHNR and CDR2 FQNEAQ come from the germline V gene (reference sequence). Losses at the gene ends were 3 bases for V and 0 bases for J; bases not matched to a gene: 6. The CDR3 runs to 17 residues. The CDR3 reads CASSLGTGGLSNYGYTF. The DNA of the CDR3 is TGTGCCAGCAGCTTGGGGACAGGGGGTTTGTCTAACTATGGCTACACCTTC. Filled out from reference TRBV7-9 and TRBJ1-2, the complete variable domain reads DTGVSQNPRHKITKRGQNVTFRCDPISEHNRLYWYRQTLGQGPEFLTYFQNEAQLEKSRLLSDRFSAERPKGSFSTLEIQRTEQGDSAMYLCASSLGTGGLSNYGYTFGSGTRLTVV.

The CDR3 loop is CASSVEELSDNEQFF. Written as DNA, the CDR3 is TGTGCCAGCAGCGTCGAGGAACTGTCAGACAATGAGCAGTTCTTC. The V call is TRBV9, the J call TRBJ2-1; D gene uncertain. CDR1 SGDLS and CDR2 YYNGEE come from the germline V gene. V was pared by 2 bases and J by 5 bases, with 14 bases between. The CDR3 spans 15 residues.

This clone was seen a single time. This sequence joins TRBV27 and TRBJ2-7; perhaps TRBD2 as D (6 bases). The germline gives CDR1 MNHEY, CDR2 SMNVEV (reference sequence). Deletions cut 4 bases from V and 3 bases from J, with 13 bases between. The CDR3 loop spans 14 amino acids. CDR3: CASSWTGVGYEQYF. In nucleotides, the CDR3 is TGTGCCAGCAGTTGGACGGGAGTGGGCTACGAGCAGTACTTC.

The chain uses TRBV28 and TRBJ2-1, with 9 bases matching TRBD2. Germline assignment: CDR1 MDHEN and CDR2 SYDVKM. This CDR3 spans 14 amino acids. The ends lost 4 bases at V and 5 bases at J; junction bases unmatched: 3. The CDR3 sequence: CASSSGLADNEQFF. The CDR3 DNA sequence: TGTGCCAGCAGTTCGGGACTAGCAGACAATGAGCAGTTCTTC.

The genes are TRBV9 and TRBJ2-2; the D gene is possibly TRBD1 (5 bases). This CDR3 comprises 15 residues. Trimming removed 3 bases at V and 4 bases at J, with 13 bases between. Germline V CDR1 and CDR2: SGDLS, YYNGEE. The CDR3 bases are TGTGCCAGCAGCGAAGTAACAGGTGCCACCGGGGAGCTGTTTTTT. It translates to CASSEVTGATGELFF.

This clone was seen a single time. This chain uses TRBV2 with TRBJ2-1; 9 bases align to TRBD1. With V trimmed by 6 bases and J by 8 bases, 11 bases remained unmatched. CDR3 length: 15 residues. In germline, CDR1 is SNHLY, CDR2 FYNNEI. The CDR3 DNA follows: TGTGCCAGCAGACCGACAGGGGGAATTGTCGATGAGCAGTTCTTC. Translating it yields CASRPTGGIVDEQFF. Complete variable domain (other parts from reference TRBV2 and TRBJ2-1): EPEVTQTPSHQVTQMGQEVILRCVPISNHLYFYWYRQILGQKVEFLVSFYNNEISEKSEIFDDQFSVERPDGSNFTLKIRSTKLEDSAMYFCASRPTGGIVDEQFFGPGTRLTVL.